What follows are 13 T cell receptor beta chains derived from one specimen sequenced in a study of liver allograft versus peripheral blood T cells. In the study overall: Transplanted-liver and recipient peripheral blood T cell receptor repertoires were compared.

MiXCR was run by TCRdb on the reads, yielding one entry per CDR3 protein. The sample lists around 6,000 distinct CDR3 sequences; 15% to 20% were seen once. These TCRs come from a human patient who had a liver transplant. Some of the T cells might come from the graft donor.

This clonotype is deemed medium-sized (0.01 to 0.1%). This chain uses TRBV24-1 with TRBJ1-5; D uncertain. Germline CDR1 and CDR2: KGHDR and SFDVKD. V dropped 5 bases and J dropped 6 bases, with 7 bases sitting between them. The CDR3 totals 12 residues. In DNA, the CDR3 is TGTGCCACCAGTGTAATGGGTCAGCCCCAGCATTTT. It encodes CATSVMGQPQHF.

This clonotype was picked up a small number of times. This chain connects TRBV6-2 or TRBV6-3 to TRBJ2-5; TRBD2 agrees at 10 bases. Per germline, CDR1 MNHEY and CDR2 SVGEGT. Trimming took 6 bases from V and 5 from J; bases not matched to a gene: 12. The CDR3 length is 16 residues. The CDR3 loop is CASSSGTSAPWETQYF. In DNA, the CDR3 is TGTGCCAGCAGCTCCGGGACTAGCGCCCCGTGGGAGACCCAGTACTTC.

This clonotype was counted at least ten times. The chain links TRBV5-1 to TRBJ1-4; unclear D gene. V was trimmed by 3 bases and J by 8 bases, leaving 14 bases between them. From germline, CDR1 is SGHRS and CDR2 YFSETQ. The length of the CDR3 is 14 residues. The CDR3 region has the DNA TGCGCCAGCAGCTCCTCCGTGGCTGGGGAAAAACTGTTTTTT. Its translation is CASSSSVAGEKLFF.

This chain joins TRBV5-4 and TRBJ2-5; 9 positions agree with TRBD1. Germline CDR1 reads SGHNT; CDR2 reads YYREEE (reference sequence). The ends lost 3 bases at V and 4 bases at J; junction bases unmatched: 10. The length of the CDR3 is 16 residues. The CDR3: CASSYKQGALAETQYF. The CDR3 DNA reads as TGTGCCAGCAGCTATAAACAGGGGGCGCTTGCAGAGACCCAGTACTTC.

By frequency in the sample, this clonotype is medium-sized (0.01 to 0.1%). Here the CDR3 DNA reads TGCAGTGCCCACCCCGGGGGACAGGGGTTGAGGATCAATCAGCCCCAGCATTTT. Its translation is CSAHPGGQGLRINQPQHF. The chain carries TRBV20-1 and TRBJ1-5; 10 bases are a match to TRBD1. The trim removed 6 bases at V and 3 bases at J, leaving 17 bases unmatched. CDR3 length equals 18 residues. From germline, CDR1 is DFQATT and CDR2 SNEGSKA (reference sequence).

The chain uses TRBV20-1 and TRBJ2-5; possibly TRBD2 for D (5 bases). V was pared by 0 bases and J by 0 bases, with 8 bases between. The CDR3 consists of 14 residues. Germline V gene lookup returns CDR1 DFQATT and CDR2 SNEGSKA (reference sequence). The CDR3 sequence: CSARDSRDQETQYF. CDR3 sequence (DNA): TGCAGTGCTAGAGATTCGAGGGACCAAGAGACCCAGTACTTC.

The chain couples TRBV20-1 to TRBJ2-1, with 8 bases that match TRBD2. Germline-derived CDR1 and CDR2 are DFQATT and SNEGSKA (reference sequence). CDR3 size: 19 residues. V dropped 3 bases and J dropped 0; count of bases not matched to a gene: 16. The CDR3 reads CSASFGGGLYKSSYNEQFF. CDR3 nucleotides: TGCAGTGCTAGTTTCGGCGGGGGGTTGTATAAAAGCTCCTACAATGAGCAGTTCTTC.

The gene calls are TRBV3-1 and TRBJ1-6; a possible D gene is TRBD1 (6 bases). The germline V and J ends were trimmed by 6 bases and 5 bases, with 11 bases remaining between them. CDR3 length: 14 amino acids. The V gene's germline CDR1 is LGHDT and CDR2 YNNKEL (reference sequence). The CDR3, as DNA: TGTGCCAGCAGGGGGGGCGGTGATAATTCACCCCTCCACTTT. Protein sequence: CASRGGGDNSPLHF.

The rearrangement links TRBV20-1 to TRBJ1-2, with D uncertain. The ends were cut back, 3 bases at V and 4 bases at J, with 12 bases in the middle. Germline assignment: CDR1 DFQATT and CDR2 SNEGSKA (reference sequence). The CDR3 spans 13 residues. CDR3 sequence (DNA): TGCAGTGCTAGCCCGGGAATGGGCTATGGCTACACCTTC. Translated, it gives CSASPGMGYGYTF.

The chain uses TRBV11-2 and TRBJ2-2; no reliable D call. Germline CDR1 and CDR2: SGHAT and FQNNGV. V was clipped by 8 bases and J by 6 bases, with 10 bases between them. The CDR3 is 12 amino acids. The CDR3 is CASGPPAGELFF. In nucleotides, the CDR3 is TGTGCCAGCGGCCCTCCGGCCGGGGAGCTGTTTTTT.

In this sample, this clonotype turned up a few times. The rearrangement uses TRBV10-1 and TRBJ2-1; D unresolved. The CDR3 contains 12 residues. Germline lookup yields CDR1 WNHNN and CDR2 SYGVQD (reference sequence). Trimming took 5 bases from V and 6 from J, leaving 8 bases between them. The CDR3 loop reads CASSPSGNEQFF. Here the CDR3 DNA reads TGCGCCAGCAGTCCGTCGGGCAATGAGCAGTTCTTC.

The CDR3: CSARDTENQPQHF. CDR3 nucleotide sequence: TGCAGTGCTAGAGATACGGAGAATCAGCCCCAGCATTTT. This chain connects TRBV20-1 to TRBJ1-5; D is unresolved. Looked up from germline, CDR1 is DFQATT and CDR2 is SNEGSKA (reference sequence). V lost 0 bases and J 4 bases, leaving 7 bases between the germline ends. The CDR3 runs to 13 residues.

This clonotype qualifies as medium-sized (0.01 to 0.1%). The V gene is TRBV18, the J gene TRBJ2-7; possible D gene TRBD1, 5 bases. The V gene's germline CDR1 is KGHSH and CDR2 LQKENI. Trimming took off 8 bases at V and 2 bases at J, with 13 bases between the two ends. The CDR3 extends over 13 amino acids. The CDR3 region has the DNA TGTGCCAGCCACCCCACAGGAACCTACGAGCAGTACTTC. This sequence encodes CASHPTGTYEQYF.